This TCR beta chain is from a study of STAT5B mutations in CD4+ large granular lymphocyte leukemia (dated by TCRdb to between 2021 and 2023). Regarding the complete study: Among healthy controls, the CDR3 'QG' motif was associated with a particular HLA allele. The study compared the TCRbeta repertoires of patients with CD4+ T-cell large granular lymphocyte leukemia against the TCRbeta repertoires of healthy blood donors. The purity of purified fractions was confirmed by flow cytometry on FACSCanto II or FACSVerse to exceed 95% among lymphocytes. The full study reports these points: Compared with healthy CD4+ repertoires, CD4-sorted patient repertoires appeared more clonal, and this difference remained even after the putative leukemic clones were removed. TRBV06-family usage was enriched among the top patient clones (8/27) compared with healthy controls (2/35). Data were not HLA-matched; higher clonality in CD4+ versus CD8+ T-LGLL could reflect the relatively small sample size. Each patient's main leukemic clonotypes were private, but roughly a quarter of these clonotypes showed up at low frequency in the non-leukemic repertoires of other patients.

This clone has a single count. The antigen it binds to is not known. The sample holds no much larger clone one base away, and base qualities are not on file. TCRbeta rearrangements were sequenced from genomic DNA using the immunoSEQ assay at survey resolution. Processing in the source paper ran as follows. In the TCR sequencing data, the smallest productive clonotype frequency that could be detected was 2.59 x 10-5. Analyses included only productive TCRbeta rearrangements, meaning complete and in-frame sequences. Sample clonality was computed as Simpson clonality in the immunoSEQ Analyzer version 3.0. Based on frequency, clones were grouped as very rare, small, medium, large (1-20%) or hyperexpanded (>20%). Generation probabilities were estimated with OLGA 1.2.3, V-gene circos plots were generated with VDJtools, specificities were searched for in VDJdb, and CDR3 motifs were identified with GLIPH. In its TCRdb copy, this immuneACCESS table keeps in-frame sequences only and misses some clones. Where compared with another copy, unresolved V genes explain less than half of these, and the others have no known cause. The D gene and trimming were derived from the DNA, and the V and J assignments and clone size from that table. The sample table records some 30,000 clones; just under 75% of these occur just once. Together, the top ten hold 0.85% to 1.2% of the sample.

CDR3 length: 14 amino acids, cysteine to phenylalanine. The only DNA kept is the CDR3, 42 bases in frame from the first base. The germline V gene (reference sequence) gives CDR1 as MNHEY and CDR2 as SMNVEV. V loses 4 bases, J loses 0 bases, and the germline ends lie 6 bases apart. The healthy control group was made up of a few dozen blood donors, and the Finnish Red Cross blood service supplied their buffy coats. All TCR-sequenced material derived from peripheral blood: patient blood samples and healthy donor buffy coats. Peripheral blood mononuclear cells were isolated by Ficoll-Hypaque gradient centrifugation. For the healthy controls, CD4+ cells were obtained from buffy coats by magnetic purification. The Gentra Puregene Cell and Tissue kit was used to extract genomic DNA, and a Qubit 2.0 fluorometer was used to measure the amount of genomic DNA.

This sequence was found in a human donor in good health. This chain is built from TRBV27 and TRBJ1-4; no confident D gene assignment can be made. The sample taken for sequencing was CD4+ T cells from blood buffy coats. The CDR3 amino acid sequence is: CASSSATTNEKLFF. Read as DNA, the sequence is TGTGCCAGCAGTTCCGCCACAACTAATGAAAAACTGTTTTTT. The entire variable domain, with the stretches around the CDR3 drawn from the reference TRBV27 and TRBJ1-4 proteins, is EAQVTQNPRYLITVTGKKLTVTCSQNMNHEYMSWYRQDPGLGLRQIYYSMNVEVTDKGDVPEGYKVSRKEKRNFPLILESPSPNQTSLYFCASSSATTNEKLFFGSGTQLSVL.